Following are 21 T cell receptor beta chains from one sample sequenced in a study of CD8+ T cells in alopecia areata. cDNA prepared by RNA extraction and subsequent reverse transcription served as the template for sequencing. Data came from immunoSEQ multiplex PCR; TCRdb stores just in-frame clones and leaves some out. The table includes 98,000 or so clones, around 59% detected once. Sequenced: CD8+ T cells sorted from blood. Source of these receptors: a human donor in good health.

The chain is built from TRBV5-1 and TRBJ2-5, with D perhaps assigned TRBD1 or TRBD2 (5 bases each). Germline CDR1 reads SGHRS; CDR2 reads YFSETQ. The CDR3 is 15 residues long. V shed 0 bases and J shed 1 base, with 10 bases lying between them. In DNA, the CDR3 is TGCGCCAGCAGCTTGGGCAGGGAGACCCAAGAGACCCAGTACTTC. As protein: CASSLGRETQETQYF.

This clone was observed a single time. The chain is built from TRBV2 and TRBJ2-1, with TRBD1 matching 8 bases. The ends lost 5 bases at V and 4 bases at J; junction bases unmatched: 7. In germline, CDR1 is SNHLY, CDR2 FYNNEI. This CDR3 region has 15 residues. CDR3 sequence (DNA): TGTGCCAGCAGTTTCACAGGGGGAACGTACAATGAGCAGTTCTTC. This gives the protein CASSFTGGTYNEQFF. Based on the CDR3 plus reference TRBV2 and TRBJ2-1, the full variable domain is EPEVTQTPSHQVTQMGQEVILRCVPISNHLYFYWYRQILGQKVEFLVSFYNNEISEKSEIFDDQFSVERPDGSNFTLKIRSTKLEDSAMYFCASSFTGGTYNEQFFGPGTRLTVL.

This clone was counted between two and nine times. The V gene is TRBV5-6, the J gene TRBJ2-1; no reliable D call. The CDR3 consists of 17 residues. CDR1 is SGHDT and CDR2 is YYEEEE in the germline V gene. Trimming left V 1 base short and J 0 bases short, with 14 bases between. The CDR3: CASSLSLGVSSYNEQFF. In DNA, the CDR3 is TGTGCCAGCAGCTTGAGTTTAGGTGTTAGCTCCTACAATGAGCAGTTCTTC.

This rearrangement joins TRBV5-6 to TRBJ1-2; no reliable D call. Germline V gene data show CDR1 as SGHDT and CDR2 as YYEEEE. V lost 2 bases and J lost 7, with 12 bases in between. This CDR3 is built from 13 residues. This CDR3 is CASSFGGKSGYTF. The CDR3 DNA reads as TGTGCCAGCAGCTTCGGCGGAAAATCTGGCTACACCTTC.

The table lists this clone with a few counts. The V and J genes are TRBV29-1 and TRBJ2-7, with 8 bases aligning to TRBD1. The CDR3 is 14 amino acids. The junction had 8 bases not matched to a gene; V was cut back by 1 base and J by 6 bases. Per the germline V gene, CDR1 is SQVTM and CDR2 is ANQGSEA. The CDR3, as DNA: TGCAGCGTTGAAGTTGGCAGGGGGCCCCTCGAGCAGTACTTC. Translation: CSVEVGRGPLEQYF.

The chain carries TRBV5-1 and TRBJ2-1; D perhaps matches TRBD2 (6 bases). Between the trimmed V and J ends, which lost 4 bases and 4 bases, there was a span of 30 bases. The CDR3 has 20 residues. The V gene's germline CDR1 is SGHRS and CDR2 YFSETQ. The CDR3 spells CASSLARSRGDEFPYNEQFF. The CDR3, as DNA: TGCGCCAGCAGCCTGGCAAGGTCCCGCGGGGATGAATTCCCGTACAATGAGCAGTTCTTC. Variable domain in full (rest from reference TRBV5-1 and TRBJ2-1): KAGVTQTPRYLIKTRGQQVTLSCSPISGHRSVSWYQQTPGQGLQFLFEYFSETQRNKGNFPGRFSGRQFSNSRSEMNVSTLELGDSALYLCASSLARSRGDEFPYNEQFFGPGTRLTVL.

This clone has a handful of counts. As DNA, the CDR3 is TGTGCCAGTAGTATGGAAAATCAGCCCCAGCATTTT. Translating it yields CASSMENQPQHF. The chain is built from TRBV19 and TRBJ1-5; no reliable D call. The CDR3 totals 12 residues. V lost 3 bases to trimming and J lost 4 bases, with 4 bases between them. Germline CDR1 reads LNHDA; CDR2 reads SQIVND (reference sequence).

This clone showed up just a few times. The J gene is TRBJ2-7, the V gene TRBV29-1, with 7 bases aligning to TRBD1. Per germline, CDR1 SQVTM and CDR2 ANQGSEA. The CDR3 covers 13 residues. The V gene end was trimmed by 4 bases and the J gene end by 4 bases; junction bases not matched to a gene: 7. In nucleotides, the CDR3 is TGCAGCGTTGGGGACAGCGGTCTGTACGAGCAGTACTTC. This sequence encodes CSVGDSGLYEQYF.

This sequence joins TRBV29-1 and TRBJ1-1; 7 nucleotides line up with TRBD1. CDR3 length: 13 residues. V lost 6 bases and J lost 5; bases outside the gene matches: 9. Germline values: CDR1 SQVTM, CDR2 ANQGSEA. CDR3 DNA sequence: TGCAGCGTCCTTAAGACAGGGAAAACTGAAGCTTTCTTT. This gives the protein CSVLKTGKTEAFF.

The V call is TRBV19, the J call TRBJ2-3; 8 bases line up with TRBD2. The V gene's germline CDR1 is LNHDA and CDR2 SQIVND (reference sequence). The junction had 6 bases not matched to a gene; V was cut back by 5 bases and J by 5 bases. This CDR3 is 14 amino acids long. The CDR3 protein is CASSFRGGEDTQYF. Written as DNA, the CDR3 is TGTGCCAGTAGTTTCCGGGGGGGTGAAGATACGCAGTATTTT.

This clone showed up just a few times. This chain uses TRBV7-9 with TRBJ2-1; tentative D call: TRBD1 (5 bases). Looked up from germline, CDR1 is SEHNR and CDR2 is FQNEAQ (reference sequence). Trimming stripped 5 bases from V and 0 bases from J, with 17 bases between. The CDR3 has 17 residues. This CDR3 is CASSLLRGESSYNEQFF. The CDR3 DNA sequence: TGTGCCAGCAGCCTACTAAGGGGCGAGAGCTCCTACAATGAGCAGTTCTTC.

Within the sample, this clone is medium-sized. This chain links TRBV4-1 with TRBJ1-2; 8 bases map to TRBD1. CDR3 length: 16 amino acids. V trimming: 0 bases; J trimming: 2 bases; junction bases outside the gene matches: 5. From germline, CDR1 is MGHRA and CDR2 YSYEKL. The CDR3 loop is CASSQDRTGLNYGYTF. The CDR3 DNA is TGCGCCAGCAGCCAAGATCGGACAGGGTTAAACTATGGCTACACCTTC.

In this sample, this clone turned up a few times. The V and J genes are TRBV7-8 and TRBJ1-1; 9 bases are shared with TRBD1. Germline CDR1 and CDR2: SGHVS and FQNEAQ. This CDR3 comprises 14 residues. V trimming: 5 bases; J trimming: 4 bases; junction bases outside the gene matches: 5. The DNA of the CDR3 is TGTGCCAGCAGCCCCGGGACAGGGTTCACTGAAGCTTTCTTT. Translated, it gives CASSPGTGFTEAFF.

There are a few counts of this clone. The CDR3 DNA reads TGTGCCATCAGTGAGTCGCCCAGCGGGGGGGCAGATACGCAGTATTTT. This sequence encodes CAISESPSGGADTQYF. This chain links TRBV10-3 with TRBJ2-3, with 10 bases matching TRBD2. The germline V gene encodes CDR1 ENHRY and CDR2 SYGVKD. V lost 0 bases, J lost 4 bases, and 4 bases stayed unmatched. The CDR3 length is 16 residues.

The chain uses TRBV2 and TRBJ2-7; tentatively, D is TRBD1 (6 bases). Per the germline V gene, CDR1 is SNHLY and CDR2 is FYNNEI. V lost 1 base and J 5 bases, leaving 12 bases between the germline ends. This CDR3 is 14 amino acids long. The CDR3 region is CASSEVGTLNEQYF. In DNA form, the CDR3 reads TGTGCCAGCAGTGAAGTGGGGACACTAAACGAGCAGTACTTC.

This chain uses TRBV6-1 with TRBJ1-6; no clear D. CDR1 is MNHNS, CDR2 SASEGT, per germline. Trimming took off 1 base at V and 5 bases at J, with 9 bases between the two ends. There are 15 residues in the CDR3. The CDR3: CASSEDSGHNSPLHF. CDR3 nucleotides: TGTGCCAGCAGTGAAGACAGCGGGCATAATTCACCCCTCCACTTT.

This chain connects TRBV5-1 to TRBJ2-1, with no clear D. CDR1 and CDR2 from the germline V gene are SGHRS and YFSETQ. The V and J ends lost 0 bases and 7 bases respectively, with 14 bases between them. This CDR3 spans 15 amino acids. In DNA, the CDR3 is TGCGCCAGCAGCTTGGCCGGGCTACAAGGGAATGAGCAGTTCTTC. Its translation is CASSLAGLQGNEQFF.

In nucleotides, the CDR3 is TGTGCCAGCAGCTTCTCCAGAAGGGGCCGAGACACTGAAGCTTTCTTT. Protein sequence: CASSFSRRGRDTEAFF. The chain has TRBV13 and TRBJ1-1, with D maybe TRBD1 (5 bases). The V gene's germline CDR1 is PRHDT and CDR2 FYEKMQ (reference sequence). This CDR3 contains 16 residues. With 3 bases removed from V and 3 bases from J, the gap between germline ends came to 17 bases.

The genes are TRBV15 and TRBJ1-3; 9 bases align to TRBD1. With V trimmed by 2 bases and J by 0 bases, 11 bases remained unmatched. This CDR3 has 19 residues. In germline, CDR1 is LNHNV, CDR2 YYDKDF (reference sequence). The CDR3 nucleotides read TGTGCCACCAGCAGACCCGATGGGACAGGGCGAAGCTCTGGAAACACCATATATTTT. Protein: CATSRPDGTGRSSGNTIYF.

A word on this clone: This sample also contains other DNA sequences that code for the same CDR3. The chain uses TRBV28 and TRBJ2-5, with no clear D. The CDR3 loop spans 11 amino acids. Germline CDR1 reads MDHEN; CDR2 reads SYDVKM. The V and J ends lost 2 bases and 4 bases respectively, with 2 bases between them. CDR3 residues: CASSLGETQYF. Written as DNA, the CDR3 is TGTGCCAGCAGTTTAGGAGAGACCCAGTACTTC.

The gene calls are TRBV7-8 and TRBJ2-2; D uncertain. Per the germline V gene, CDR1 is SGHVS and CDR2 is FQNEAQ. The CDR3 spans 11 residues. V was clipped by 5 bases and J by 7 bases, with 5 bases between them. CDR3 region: CASSTHGELFF. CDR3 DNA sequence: TGTGCCAGCAGCACCCACGGGGAGCTGTTTTTT.